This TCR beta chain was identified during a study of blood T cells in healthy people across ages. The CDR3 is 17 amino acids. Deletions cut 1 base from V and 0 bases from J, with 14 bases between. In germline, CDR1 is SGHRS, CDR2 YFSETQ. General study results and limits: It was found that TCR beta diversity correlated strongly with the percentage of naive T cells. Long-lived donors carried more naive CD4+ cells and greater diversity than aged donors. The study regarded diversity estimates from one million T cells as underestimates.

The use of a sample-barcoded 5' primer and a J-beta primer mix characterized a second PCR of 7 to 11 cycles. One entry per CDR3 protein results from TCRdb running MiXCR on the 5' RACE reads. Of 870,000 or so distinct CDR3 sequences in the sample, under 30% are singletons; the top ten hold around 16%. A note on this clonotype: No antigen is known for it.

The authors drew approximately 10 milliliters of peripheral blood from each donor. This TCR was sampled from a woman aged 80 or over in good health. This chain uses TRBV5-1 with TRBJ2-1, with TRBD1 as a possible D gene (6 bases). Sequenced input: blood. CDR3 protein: CASSLNTGSSSYNEQFF. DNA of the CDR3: TGCGCCAGCAGCTTGAATACAGGGTCTAGCTCCTACAATGAGCAGTTCTTC.